What follows are 27 T cell receptor beta chains derived from one specimen sequenced in a study of control samples from healthy donors and cancer patients. TCRdb's copy holds only in-frame clones and misses some; the assay was immunoSEQ multiplex PCR. This table has roughly 160,000 clones, over 90% appearing once. Sequencing used blood. The receptors shown here come from a woman aged 25 to 39 in good health.

V is TRBV28 and J is TRBJ2-5, with 14 bases fitting TRBD2. The V and J ends lost 3 bases and 2 bases, in that order; junction bases with no gene match: 11. This CDR3 is 19 amino acids long. CDR1 is MDHEN and CDR2 is SYDVKM in the germline V gene. In DNA, the CDR3 is TGTGCCAGCAGTTTCCCCCGACTAGCGGGAGGGCCGAGACAAGAGACCCAGTACTTC. Protein: CASSFPRLAGGPRQETQYF.

This chain connects TRBV4-1 to TRBJ1-2; no reliable D call. Trimming cost V 0 bases and J 7 bases, with 9 bases left between them. The CDR3 spans 13 residues. CDR1 is MGHRA and CDR2 is YSYEKL in the germline V gene. In nucleotides, the CDR3 is TGCGCCAGCAGCCAAGACCCCTTTAGTGGCTACACCTTC. Protein product: CASSQDPFSGYTF.

The chain joins TRBV10-3 to TRBJ1-1; no clear D. The CDR3 runs to 13 residues. Germline CDR1 ENHRY, CDR2 SYGVKD. In DNA, the CDR3 is TGTGCGACCCAACCCGGGGTGAACACTGAAGCTTTCTTT. Translating gives CATQPGVNTEAFF.

The V and J genes are TRBV5-6 and TRBJ2-7; 7 bases are a match to TRBD2. From germline, CDR1 is SGHDT and CDR2 YYEEEE. Losses at the gene ends were 1 base for V and 3 bases for J; bases not matched to a gene: 7. CDR3 length: 15 residues. In DNA, the CDR3 is TGTGCCAGCAGCTTGAGGCCTAGCGGACACTACGAGCAGTACTTC. Translated: CASSLRPSGHYEQYF.

V gene TRBV5-1 combines with J gene TRBJ2-2, with D perhaps TRBD2 (7 bases). Germline values: CDR1 SGHRS, CDR2 YFSETQ. The V end was cut by 3 bases, the J end by 6 bases, with 15 bases between. This CDR3 is built from 15 residues. In DNA form, the CDR3 reads TGCGCCAGCAGCTGGGGAGGGGGTAACGCCGGGGAGCTGTTTTTT. Residues: CASSWGGGNAGELFF.

This clone was detected only once. The chain couples TRBV5-5 to TRBJ1-2, with 7 bases lining up with TRBD1. V shed 4 bases, J shed 2 bases, and the junction held 8 bases outside the gene matches. The germline V gene encodes CDR1 SGHKS and CDR2 YYEKEE (reference sequence). This CDR3 is 15 amino acids long. CDR3 in amino acids: CASSRDSLINYGYTF. CDR3 nucleotides: TGTGCCAGCAGCCGGGACAGCTTAATCAACTATGGCTACACCTTC.

This chain links TRBV6-6 with TRBJ1-2, with 7 positions matching TRBD1. The CDR3 has 14 residues. The germline V gene has CDR1 MNHNY and CDR2 SVGAGI (reference sequence). V was clipped by 6 bases and J by 2 bases; unmatched bases: 6. This CDR3 is CASSLLGGNYGYTF. The CDR3, as DNA: TGTGCCAGCAGCCTGTTAGGGGGCAACTATGGCTACACCTTC.

CDR3 amino acids: CASRGTAYEQYF. The CDR3 DNA reads as TGTGCCAGCAGGGGGACCGCCTACGAGCAGTACTTC. The rearrangement links TRBV2 to TRBJ2-7; tentatively, D is TRBD1 or TRBD2 (5 bases each). CDR3 size: 12 residues. V lost 6 bases and J lost 2, with 8 bases in between. In germline, CDR1 is SNHLY, CDR2 FYNNEI.

Points on this clone: The same CDR3 arises from other DNA sequences in this sample as well. The V call is TRBV18, the J call TRBJ1-1, with D possibly matching TRBD1 (5 bases). Trimming took 6 bases from V and 0 from J, leaving 8 bases between them. The CDR3 is made up of 13 amino acids. Germline V gives CDR1 KGHSH, CDR2 LQKENI. The CDR3 is CASSLGVNTEAFF. CDR3 DNA sequence: TGTGCCAGCTCCCTGGGGGTGAACACTGAAGCTTTCTTT.

The J gene is TRBJ2-2, the V gene TRBV12-3 or TRBV12-4; no firm D call. CDR3 size: 11 residues. Between the trimmed V and J ends, which lost 4 bases and 5 bases, there was a span of 2 bases. DNA of the CDR3: TGTGCCAGCAGTTGGACCGGGGAGCTGTTTTTT. It is translated as CASSWTGELFF.

This chain joins TRBV24-1 and TRBJ2-2; D is ambiguous. The germline CDR1 and CDR2 sequences are KGHDR and SFDVKD. CDR3 length: 13 residues. V lost 2 bases and J 3 bases, leaving 3 bases between the germline ends. CDR3 in amino acids: CATSDYYTGELFF. The CDR3 nucleotides read TGTGCCACCAGTGATTACTACACCGGGGAGCTGTTTTTT.

The genes are TRBV7-6 and TRBJ2-1; no definite D call. This CDR3 is built from 15 residues. V was cut by 4 bases and J by 7 bases, with 17 bases left in between. Per the germline V gene, CDR1 is SGHVS and CDR2 is FNYEAQ. The CDR3 here is CASSSTLSDLNEQFF. CDR3 coding DNA: TGTGCCAGCAGCTCAACCTTAAGTGACCTAAATGAGCAGTTCTTC.

The chain links TRBV7-8 to TRBJ2-5; 9 nucleotides line up with TRBD2. The length of the CDR3 is 16 residues. Germline values: CDR1 SGHVS, CDR2 FQNEAQ. J lost 7 bases, V lost 1 base, and 10 bases had no gene match. The CDR3, as DNA: TGTGCCAGCAGCTTAGTGGCGGGGGGGGGCCCGGGGACCCAGTACTTC. It is translated as CASSLVAGGGPGTQYF.

The chain carries TRBV2 and TRBJ1-4, with D possibly being TRBD1 (5 bases). Germline values: CDR1 SNHLY, CDR2 FYNNEI. V lost 6 bases to trimming and J lost 16 bases, with 15 bases between them. This CDR3 is 11 amino acids long. CDR3 DNA: TGTGCCAGCAGAGTTCAGGGTTACTCGTTTTTT. The encoded protein is CASRVQGYSFF.

The chain carries TRBV28 and TRBJ2-7, with 8 nucleotides matching TRBD1. The V gene end was trimmed by 6 bases and the J gene end by 7 bases; junction bases not matched to a gene: 14. Germline-derived CDR1 and CDR2 are MDHEN and SYDVKM. The CDR3 extends over 15 amino acids. The CDR3: CASSPTTTGAQEQYF. CDR3 DNA: TGTGCCAGCAGCCCTACTACGACAGGGGCGCAGGAGCAGTACTTC.

The gene calls are TRBV10-3 and TRBJ2-1; D is possibly TRBD1 or TRBD2 (5 bases each). Trimming took 4 bases from V and 4 from J, leaving 8 bases between them. This CDR3 region has 13 residues. Germline V CDR1 and CDR2: ENHRY, SYGVKD. CDR3 protein: CAISGDAYNEQFF. CDR3 coding DNA: TGTGCCATCAGTGGGGACGCATACAATGAGCAGTTCTTC.

The chain is built from TRBV24-1 and TRBJ1-5, with D possibly TRBD1 on 5 matching bases. The CDR3 runs 16 residues. The V gene's germline CDR1 is KGHDR and CDR2 SFDVKD. V was clipped by 9 bases and J by 0 bases, with 17 bases between them. The CDR3 DNA is TGTGCCACCCTCTCGCGACAGATTTATAGCAATCAGCCCCAGCATTTT. Amino acids: CATLSRQIYSNQPQHF.

In this sample, this clone turned up once. This rearrangement joins TRBV6-5 to TRBJ1-5, with TRBD1 matching 7 bases. Germline trimming cut 8 bases from V and 3 bases from J; bases unmatched to any gene: 10. This CDR3 comprises 15 residues. Germline loops: CDR1 MNHEY, CDR2 SVGAGI. DNA for the CDR3: TGTGCCAGCCGACCGGGACAGTCCTCCAATCAGCCCCAGCATTTT. This sequence encodes CASRPGQSSNQPQHF.

The chain recombines TRBV11-2 with TRBJ2-1; D is uncertain. The CDR3 loop spans 15 amino acids. The V gene's germline CDR1 is SGHAT and CDR2 FQNNGV. The V and J ends lost 5 bases and 2 bases respectively, with 13 bases between them. The CDR3 sequence is CASSPLLLPYNEQFF. DNA for the CDR3: TGTGCCAGCAGCCCGTTACTTCTCCCCTACAATGAGCAGTTCTTC.

The V and J genes are TRBV9 and TRBJ2-2; D remains unclear. The CDR3 loop spans 12 amino acids. The germline V gene has CDR1 SGDLS and CDR2 YYNGEE. V lost 7 bases to trimming and J lost 3 bases, with 7 bases between them. The CDR3 region has the DNA TGTGCCAGCGGCCTAGACACCGGGGAGCTGTTTTTT. Translation: CASGLDTGELFF.

V is TRBV27 and J is TRBJ2-7, with D possibly being TRBD1 (5 bases). The CDR3 runs to 16 residues. Germline loops: CDR1 MNHEY, CDR2 SMNVEV (reference sequence). Trimming cost V 1 base and J 0 bases, with 13 bases left between them. CDR3 sequence reads: CASSLFRQTASYEQYF. The CDR3 nucleotides read TGTGCCAGCAGTTTATTCCGACAGACAGCCTCCTACGAGCAGTACTTC.

This chain uses TRBV7-9 with TRBJ2-5; D assignment may be TRBD1 or TRBD2 (6 bases each). The CDR3 loop spans 16 amino acids. The germline V gene has CDR1 SEHNR and CDR2 FQNEAQ (reference sequence). Between the trimmed V and J ends, which lost 5 bases and 0 bases, there was a span of 16 bases. CDR3 nucleotides: TGTGCCAGCAGCCCAATGGAGGGGGTGCACCAAGAGACCCAGTACTTC. Encoded protein: CASSPMEGVHQETQYF.

The chain is built from TRBV3-1 (or the pseudogene TRBV3-2) and TRBJ2-7; 7 nucleotides agree with TRBD1. J was trimmed by 2 bases and V by 4 bases; bases with no gene match: 14. Germline-derived CDR1 and CDR2 are LGHDT and YNNKEL (reference sequence). This CDR3 region has 17 residues. The CDR3 DNA reads TGTGCCAGCAGCCTCGGCATAGACAGGGTTCTACCCTACGAGCAGTACTTC. Encoded protein: CASSLGIDRVLPYEQYF.

This chain connects TRBV19 to TRBJ2-7, with 10 bases fitting TRBD1. Losses at the gene ends were 4 bases for V and 4 bases for J; bases not matched to a gene: 7. From germline, CDR1 is LNHDA and CDR2 SQIVND (reference sequence). This CDR3 is built from 15 residues. CDR3 sequence reads: CASSTTSGQGYEQYF. Written as DNA, the CDR3 is TGTGCCAGTAGTACAACGTCGGGACAGGGGTACGAGCAGTACTTC.

The chain links TRBV7-3 to TRBJ2-2; 8 bases fit TRBD1. The trim removed 6 bases at V and 4 bases at J, leaving 4 bases unmatched. The CDR3 sequence is 14 residues long. Germline loops: CDR1 SGHTA, CDR2 FQGTGA. CDR3: CASRRTGSTGELFF. The CDR3 DNA reads as TGTGCCAGCAGAAGGACAGGGAGCACCGGGGAGCTGTTTTTT.

The genes are TRBV3-1 (or the pseudogene TRBV3-2) and TRBJ1-4; 9 bases are shared with TRBD1. The CDR3 spans 14 residues. From germline, CDR1 is LGHDT and CDR2 YNNKEL (reference sequence). The J segment lost 8 bases and the V segment lost 4 bases, leaving 5 bases of the junction unmatched. The CDR3 reads CASSRLTGGEKLFF. Here the CDR3 DNA reads TGTGCCAGCAGCCGCCTCACAGGGGGCGAAAAACTGTTTTTT.

This chain links TRBV5-5 with TRBJ1-1; the D gene is possibly TRBD1 (6 bases). Trimming shortened V by 0 bases and J by 1 base, and 10 bases separated the two germline ends. Germline V lookup: CDR1 SGHKS, CDR2 YYEKEE (reference sequence). There are 15 residues in the CDR3. The chain's CDR3 is CASSLAGTKNTEAFF. The CDR3 region has the DNA TGTGCCAGCAGCTTGGCCGGGACAAAGAACACTGAAGCTTTCTTT.